This T cell receptor beta chain was sequenced for a study of T cell responses to AZD1222 COVID-19 vaccine. Study overall: Second-dose intervals near 4 or 12 weeks were combined.

A remark on this clone: Its antigen is not identified.

Overall study results and limits: Among those given AZD1222, only 5 to 7 were seropositive at baseline.

The CDR3 spans 13 residues. V lost 3 bases and J 1 base, leaving 8 bases between the germline ends. Germline loops: CDR1 DFQATT, CDR2 SNEGSKA (reference sequence). TCRdb's copy holds only in-frame clones and misses some; the assay was immunoSEQ multiplex PCR. The sample yields fewer than 200,000 clones, about 89% seen once. This rearrangement joins TRBV20-1 to TRBJ2-3, with D hard to call. This specimen was peripheral blood, taken on day 0 of AZD1222 vaccination. This clonotype originated in an adult in good health. CDR3: CSASGSGTDTQYF. The DNA of the CDR3 is TGCAGTGCTAGTGGAAGCGGCACAGATACGCAGTATTTT.